This TCR beta chain was sequenced during a study of blood T cell repertoires in COVID-19. Study as a whole: COVID-19 samples from acute and convalescent phases originated in the United States, Italy and Spain. In each case, the material was cDNA or gDNA derived from T cells, B-cell-depleted T cells, or PBMCs.

The CDR3 spans 13 residues. CDR1 is MNHEY and CDR2 is SMNVEV in the germline V gene (reference sequence). The ends were cut back, 6 bases at V and 2 bases at J, with 10 bases in the middle. Per the original methods: Nucleated cell number was recorded as an estimate derived from reference gene primer amplification. Sequencing was performed with immunoSEQ multiplex PCR; in TCRdb, only in-frame clones are kept and a portion is missing. V and J calls plus clone size are reproduced from that table; the DNA served to infer D and trimming. The table includes around 120,000 clones, approximately 90% detected once.

The material sequenced was peripheral blood. This TCR came from a human donor with active COVID-19. The donor label of this sample is uncertain. V usage is TRBV27 and J usage is TRBJ1-1; D is unresolved. This chain's CDR3 is CASSTYRNTEAFF. The CDR3 DNA reads TGTGCCAGCAGCACCTACAGAAACACTGAAGCTTTCTTT.